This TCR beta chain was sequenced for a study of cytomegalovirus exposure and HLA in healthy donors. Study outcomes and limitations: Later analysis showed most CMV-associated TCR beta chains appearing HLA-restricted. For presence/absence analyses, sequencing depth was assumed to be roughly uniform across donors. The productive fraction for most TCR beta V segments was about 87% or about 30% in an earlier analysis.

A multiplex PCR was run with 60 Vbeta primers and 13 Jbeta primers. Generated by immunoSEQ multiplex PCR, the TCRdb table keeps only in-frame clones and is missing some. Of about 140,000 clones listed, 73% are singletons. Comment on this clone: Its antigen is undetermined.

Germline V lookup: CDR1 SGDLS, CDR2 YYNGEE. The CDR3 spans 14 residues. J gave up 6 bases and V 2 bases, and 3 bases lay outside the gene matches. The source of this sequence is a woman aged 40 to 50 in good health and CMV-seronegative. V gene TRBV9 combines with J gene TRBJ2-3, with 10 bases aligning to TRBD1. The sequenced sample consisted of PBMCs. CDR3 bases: TGTGCCAGCAGCGTGGGACAGGGGTACGATACGCAGTATTTT. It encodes CASSVGQGYDTQYF.